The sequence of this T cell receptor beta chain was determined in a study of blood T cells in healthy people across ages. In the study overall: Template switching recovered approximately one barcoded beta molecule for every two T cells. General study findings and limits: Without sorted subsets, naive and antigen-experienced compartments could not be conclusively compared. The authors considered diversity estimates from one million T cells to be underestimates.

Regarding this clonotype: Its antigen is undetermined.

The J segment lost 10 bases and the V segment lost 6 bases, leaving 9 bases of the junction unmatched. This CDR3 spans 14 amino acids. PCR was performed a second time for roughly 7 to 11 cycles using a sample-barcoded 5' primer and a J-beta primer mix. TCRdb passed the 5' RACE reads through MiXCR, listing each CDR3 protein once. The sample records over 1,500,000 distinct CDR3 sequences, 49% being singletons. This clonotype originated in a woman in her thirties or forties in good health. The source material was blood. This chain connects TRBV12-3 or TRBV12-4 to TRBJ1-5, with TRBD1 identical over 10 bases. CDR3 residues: CASRPGTGAPPQHF. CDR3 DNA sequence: TGTGCCAGCAGACCCGGGACAGGGGCTCCTCCCCAGCATTTT.